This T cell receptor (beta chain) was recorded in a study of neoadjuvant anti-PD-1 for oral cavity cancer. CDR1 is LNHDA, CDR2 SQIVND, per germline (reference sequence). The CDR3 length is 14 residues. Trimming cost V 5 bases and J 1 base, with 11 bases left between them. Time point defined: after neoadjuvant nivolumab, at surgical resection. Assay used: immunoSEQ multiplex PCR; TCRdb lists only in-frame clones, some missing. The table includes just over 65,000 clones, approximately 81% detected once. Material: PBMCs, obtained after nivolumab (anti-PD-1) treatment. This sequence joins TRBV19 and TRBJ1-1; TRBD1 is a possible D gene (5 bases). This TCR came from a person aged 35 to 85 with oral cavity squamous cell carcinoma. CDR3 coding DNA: TGTGCCAGTAGTCTCGTCGGGGGGAACACTGAAGCTTTCTTT. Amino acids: CASSLVGGNTEAFF.